A single sample is the source of the 28 T cell receptor beta chains below, sequenced in a study of shared clonotypes between healthy human individuals. Measured with immunoSEQ multiplex PCR; TCRdb has only the in-frame clones, and not every one. The table lists 450,000 or so clones, around 77% of them singletons, with around 12% in the top ten. The sequenced sample was PBMCs. Source of these receptors: a middle-aged woman in good health. Some clones in this sample may be carry-over from other donors' samples.

The chain links TRBV2 to TRBJ2-1; D might be TRBD2 (6 bases). CDR1 SNHLY and CDR2 FYNNEI come from the germline V gene. V was clipped by 11 bases and J by 8 bases, with 13 bases between them. The CDR3 runs to 11 residues. CDR3 sequence (DNA): TGTGCCTTAGGAGGGTTCGATGAGCAGTTCTTC. Its protein is CALGGFDEQFF.

Concerning this clone itself: The germline gene is not matched at one end of the junction; a read error may be the cause. V usage is TRBV4-1 and J usage is TRBJ2-7, with D uncertain. The CDR3 consists of 15 residues. Germline CDR1 and CDR2: MGHRA and YSYEKL. The CDR3 region has the DNA TGCGCCACCAGCACCGTTTCGCGGAGCTCCTACGAGCAGTACTTC. It is translated as CATSTVSRSSYEQYF.

To note about this clone: Its ends do not fully match the called genes, so a read error is possible. CDR3 coding DNA: TGTGCCCGCAGTCTTAGCGCAGGGAGTGTACACGAGCAGTACTTC. This translates into CARSLSAGSVHEQYF. This sequence joins TRBV28 and TRBJ2-7; perhaps D is TRBD1 or TRBD2 (5 bases each). The CDR3 has 15 residues. Germline V CDR1 and CDR2: MDHEN, SYDVKM.

The rearrangement joins TRBV27 to TRBJ2-7; D uncertain. The V gene lost 0 bases and the J gene lost 5 bases, with 8 bases spanning the gap. In germline, CDR1 is MNHEY, CDR2 SMNVEV (reference sequence). The CDR3 spans 13 residues. CDR3: CASSLSGYHEQYF. CDR3 nucleotide sequence: TGTGCCAGCAGTTTATCTGGTTATCACGAGCAGTACTTC.

The chain is built from TRBV28 and TRBJ2-6; no clear D gene. CDR1 MDHEN and CDR2 SYDVKM come from the germline V gene. The CDR3 covers 13 residues. Trimming stripped 2 bases from V and 5 bases from J, with 4 bases between. CDR3: CASSLGRANVLTF. In nucleotides, the CDR3 is TGTGCCAGCAGTTTAGGAAGGGCCAACGTCCTGACTTTC.

This clone was seen ten or more times. The same CDR3 also results from other DNA sequences found in this sample. The rearrangement uses TRBV28 and TRBJ2-1; 12 positions match TRBD2. This CDR3 spans 15 amino acids. Losses at the gene ends were 5 bases for V and 15 bases for J; bases not matched to a gene: 14. Germline CDR1 reads MDHEN; CDR2 reads SYDVKM. The DNA for the CDR3 is TGTGCCAGCAGTGATCTAGCGGGAGGGCCCTACAAAGGGTTCTTC. Encoded protein: CASSDLAGGPYKGFF. Supplemented by reference TRBV28 and TRBJ2-1, the full variable domain reads DVKVTQSSRYLVKRTGEKVFLECVQDMDHENMFWYRQDPGLGLRLIYFSYDVKMKEKGDIPEGYSVSREKKERFSLILESASTNQTSMYLCASSDLAGGPYKGFFGPGTRLTVL.

The CDR3 nucleotides are TGTGCCAGCAGTCCTGAGGGTGCTAGCGGGAGGCGGGAAGAGACCCAGTACTTC. It specifies CASSPEGASGRREETQYF. The J gene is TRBJ2-5, the V gene TRBV28; TRBD2 aligns across 11 bases. The CDR3 runs 18 residues. The V gene end was trimmed by 5 bases and the J gene end by 3 bases; junction bases not matched to a gene: 14. Per germline, CDR1 MDHEN and CDR2 SYDVKM.

The genes are TRBV7-2 and TRBJ2-1, with 7 nucleotides matching TRBD2. This CDR3 spans 13 amino acids. From germline, CDR1 is SGHTA and CDR2 FQGNSA. V shed 0 bases, J shed 10 bases, and the junction held 3 bases outside the gene matches. The CDR3 sequence: CASSLAGGTEQFF. The CDR3 bases are TGTGCCAGCAGCTTAGCGGGAGGGACCGAGCAGTTCTTC. The variable domain in full, with the rest retrieved from reference TRBV7-2 and TRBJ2-1, is GAGVSQSPSNKVTEKGKDVELRCDPISGHTALYWYRQSLGQGLEFLIYFQGNSAPDKSGLPSDRFSAERTGGSVSTLTIQRTQQEDSAVYLCASSLAGGTEQFFGPGTRLTVL.

This chain joins TRBV10-3 and TRBJ2-1; D gene ambiguous. V was trimmed by 0 bases and J by 3 bases, leaving 6 bases between them. Germline CDR1 ENHRY, CDR2 SYGVKD. This CDR3 is 14 amino acids long. The CDR3 nucleotides are TGTGCCATCAGTGAGTCGGGGTTCTACAATGAGCAGTTCTTC. Translated, it gives CAISESGFYNEQFF.

The J gene is TRBJ2-1, the V gene TRBV7-3; either TRBD1 or TRBD2 may fit D (6 bases each). Trimming left V 4 bases short and J 0 bases short, with 13 bases between. The CDR3 covers 16 residues. The germline V gene has CDR1 SGHTA and CDR2 FQGTGA. The CDR3 protein is CASSWGAVGSYNEQFF. The CDR3, as DNA: TGTGCCAGCAGCTGGGGGGCGGTAGGCTCCTACAATGAGCAGTTCTTC. The full variable domain, rest sourced from reference TRBV7-3 and TRBJ2-1, is GAGVSQTPSNKVTEKGKYVELRCDPISGHTALYWYRQSLGQGPEFLIYFQGTGAADDSGLPNDRFFAVRPEGSVSTLKIQRTERGDSAVYLCASSWGAVGSYNEQFFGPGTRLTVL.

This sequence joins TRBV25-1 and TRBJ2-5; a possible D gene is TRBD2 (5 bases). This CDR3 comprises 14 residues. CDR1 MGHDK and CDR2 SYGVNS come from the germline V gene. Trimming shortened V by 1 base and J by 4 bases, and 10 bases separated the two germline ends. The CDR3 DNA sequence: TGTGCCAGCAGTGAATGGGAGAGCGGAGAGACCCAGTACTTC. Its translation: CASSEWESGETQYF.

Comments on this clone: With a far larger clone one base away, a read error is the likely cause. The sample contains more than one DNA sequence encoding this CDR3. This CDR3 reads CASSSRGSEYNEQFF. The DNA of the CDR3 is TGTGCCAGCAGCTCTAGGGGGTCTGAATACAATGAGCAGTTCTTC. This sequence joins TRBV9 and TRBJ2-1; a possible D gene is TRBD1 (6 bases). Deletions cut 4 bases from V and 4 bases from J, with 15 bases between. The germline CDR1 and CDR2 sequences are SGDLS and YYNGEE. This CDR3 has 15 residues. The full variable domain, its missing parts supplied by reference TRBV9 and TRBJ2-1, is DSGVTQTPKHLITATGQRVTLRCSPRSGDLSVYWYQQSLDQGLQFLIQYYNGEERAKGNILERFSAQQFPDLHSELNLSSLELGDSALYFCASSSRGSEYNEQFFGPGTRLTVL.

This clone has a single count. The chain is built from TRBV30 and TRBJ1-1; D remains unclear. Germline V gene data show CDR1 as GTSNPN and CDR2 as SVGIG (reference sequence). The CDR3 is 11 residues long. The V and J ends lost 1 base and 4 bases respectively, with 4 bases between them. The DNA for the CDR3 is TGTGCCTGGAGTGCTCTCACTGAAGCTTTCTTT. This gives the protein CAWSALTEAFF.

J is TRBJ2-1 and V is TRBV5-6, with 12 nucleotides matching TRBD2. V was pared by 3 bases and J by 4 bases, with 2 bases of the junction left unmatched. CDR3 length: 15 residues. The germline gives CDR1 SGHDT, CDR2 YYEEEE. DNA for the CDR3: TGTGCCAGCAGCTCCGGGACTAGCGGGTACAATGAGCAGTTCTTC. The encoded protein is CASSSGTSGYNEQFF.

Of note for this clone: A far larger clone lies a single base away; this is likely a read error. The same CDR3 is also encoded by other DNA sequences in this sample. CDR3 amino acids: CSVDMTGTGELFF. CDR3 sequence (DNA): TGCAGCGTTGACATGACGGGCACCGGGGAGCTGTTTTTT. The V call is TRBV29-1, the J call TRBJ2-2; D is unresolved. Per germline, CDR1 SQVTM and CDR2 ANQGSEA. Between the trimmed V and J ends, which lost 3 bases and 4 bases, there was a span of 9 bases. This CDR3 is built from 13 residues.

This chain joins TRBV4-3 and TRBJ2-2; 13 bases align to TRBD2. Looked up from germline, CDR1 is LGHNA and CDR2 is YSLEER. V trimming: 4 bases; J trimming: 1 base; junction bases outside the gene matches: 0. This CDR3 is built from 16 residues. As DNA, the CDR3 is TGCGCCAGCAGCCGACTAGCGGGAGGGAACACCGGGGAGCTGTTTTTT. Protein: CASSRLAGGNTGELFF.

This chain connects TRBV4-2 to TRBJ2-7, with a possible D match to TRBD2 (6 bases). The ends were cut back, 1 base at V and 3 bases at J, with 16 bases in the middle. The CDR3 is 16 amino acids. Germline V gives CDR1 LGHNA, CDR2 YNFKEQ. The CDR3 protein is CASSQVRASGHYEQYF. As DNA, the CDR3 is TGTGCCAGCAGCCAAGTTCGGGCAAGCGGGCACTACGAGCAGTACTTC.

The genes are TRBV4-3 and TRBJ2-5, with D perhaps TRBD2 (6 bases). This CDR3 comprises 14 residues. V lost 0 bases, J lost 5 bases, and 10 bases lay in between. The V gene's germline CDR1 is LGHNA and CDR2 YSLEER. The DNA for the CDR3 is TGCGCCAGCAGCCAAGAGATAGCGGAGGAGACCCAGTACTTC. It yields the protein CASSQEIAEETQYF.

In this sample, this clone turned up once. A far larger clone is one base from this, pointing to a likely read error. V gene TRBV7-3 combines with J gene TRBJ2-7; D unresolved. The CDR3 is made up of 17 amino acids. In germline, CDR1 is SGHTA, CDR2 FQGTGA. The CDR3 region has the DNA TGTACCAGCAGCTTAGAGGTCGGTCTTCATGTCCCCTACGAGCAGTACTTC. It is translated as CTSSLEVGLHVPYEQYF.

The chain uses TRBV9 and TRBJ2-1; D unclear. V was trimmed by 3 bases and J by 6 bases, leaving 1 base between them. Germline CDR1 is SGDLS and CDR2 is YYNGEE. The CDR3 is made up of 10 amino acids. The CDR3 DNA sequence: TGTGCCAGCAGCGGCAATGAGCAGTTCTTC. This encodes CASSGNEQFF. Full variable domain (missing parts from reference TRBV9 and TRBJ2-1): DSGVTQTPKHLITATGQRVTLRCSPRSGDLSVYWYQQSLDQGLQFLIQYYNGEERAKGNILERFSAQQFPDLHSELNLSSLELGDSALYFCASSGNEQFFGPGTRLTVL.

The chain joins TRBV7-3 to TRBJ2-1; no firm D call. The CDR3 runs to 15 residues. Per germline, CDR1 SGHTA and CDR2 FQGTGA. The germline V and J ends were trimmed by 5 bases and 0 bases, with 11 bases remaining between them. CDR3 nucleotides: TGTGCCAGCAGCCGCCAAGGCGGCTCCTACAATGAGCAGTTCTTC. It translates to CASSRQGGSYNEQFF.

This chain connects TRBV5-1 to TRBJ1-2; 7 bases line up with TRBD1. From germline, CDR1 is SGHRS and CDR2 YFSETQ. The CDR3 runs 16 residues. J was trimmed by 6 bases and V by 4 bases; bases with no gene match: 15. In DNA form, the CDR3 reads TGCGCCAGCAGCCTCGCAGGGGGAAACGGTCGGGATGGCTACACCTTC. It specifies CASSLAGGNGRDGYTF. The entire variable domain, with the rest obtained from reference TRBV5-1 and TRBJ1-2, is as follows: KAGVTQTPRYLIKTRGQQVTLSCSPISGHRSVSWYQQTPGQGLQFLFEYFSETQRNKGNFPGRFSGRQFSNSRSEMNVSTLELGDSALYLCASSLAGGNGRDGYTFGSGTRLTVV.

V usage is TRBV4-1 and J usage is TRBJ2-1; D is perhaps TRBD1 (6 bases). Germline CDR1 is MGHRA and CDR2 is YSYEKL. The ends were cut back, 1 base at V and 5 bases at J, with 12 bases in the middle. The CDR3 runs 15 residues. In nucleotides, the CDR3 is TGCGCCAGCAGCCAAGCCCCAGGGGTCGACAATGAGCAGTTCTTC. It specifies CASSQAPGVDNEQFF.

The V call is TRBV6-5, the J call TRBJ2-5; TRBD1 might be the D (7 bases). The end of the DNA fits TRBJ2-7 better, so the J call may be wrong. CDR1 MNHEY and CDR2 SVGAGI come from the germline V gene. This CDR3 region has 15 residues. The CDR3 sequence: CASSPQDRAGFEQYF. The CDR3 DNA sequence: TGTGCCAGCAGCCCTCAAGACAGGGCGGGGTTCGAGCAGTACTTC.

Concerning this clone: A much larger clone lies one base from this, so it may be a read error. This specimen includes other DNA sequences encoding the same CDR3. The rearrangement links TRBV11-1 to TRBJ2-7; 10 bases are a match to TRBD1. This CDR3 is 15 amino acids long. Germline V gene sequence: CDR1 SGHAT, CDR2 FQDESV (reference sequence). This CDR3 is CASSPGTGEAVEQYF. The CDR3 DNA reads as TGTGCCAGCAGTCCCGGGACAGGGGAAGCCGTCGAGCAGTACTTT. The full variable domain, with the rest looked up from reference TRBV11-1 and TRBJ2-7, is EAEVAQSPRYKITEKSQAVAFWCDPISGHATLYWYRQILGQGPELLVQFQDESVVDDSQLPKDRFSAERLKGVDSTLKIQPAELGDSAMYLCASSPGTGEAVEQYFGPGTRLTVT.

This chain links TRBV7-9 with TRBJ1-1; 7 nucleotides align to TRBD1. After removal of 5 bases from V and 14 bases from J, the junction contained 11 bases not matched to a gene. The CDR3 consists of 12 residues. Germline V lookup: CDR1 SEHNR, CDR2 FQNEAQ (reference sequence). CDR3 amino acids: CASSPRQGMAFF. Here the CDR3 DNA reads TGTGCCAGCAGCCCCCGACAGGGAATGGCCTTCTTT.

A note on this clone: Mismatch with germline at one junction end may stem from a read error. CDR3 residues: CASSDRGANTGELFF. The CDR3 DNA reads TGTGCTAGCAGCGACCGCGGGGCGAACACCGGGGAGCTGTTTTTT. The chain combines TRBV7-7 with TRBJ2-2; a weak D match, TRBD2 (6 bases). The germline V gene has CDR1 SSHAT and CDR2 FNYEAQ (reference sequence). The CDR3 runs 15 residues.

The table lists this clone with a few counts. V and J are TRBV19 and TRBJ2-3; the D gene is possibly TRBD2 (5 bases). In germline, CDR1 is LNHDA, CDR2 SQIVND (reference sequence). This CDR3 contains 16 residues. The V end was cut by 3 bases, the J end by 0 bases, with 13 bases between. The CDR3 DNA sequence: TGTGCCAGTAGTATCGGGCTAGCTCTAAGCACAGATACGCAGTATTTT. This translates into CASSIGLALSTDTQYF.